This T cell receptor (beta chain) came from a study of blood T cell repertoires in COVID-19. About the research overall: PBMCs, B-cell-depleted T cells, or T cells were the source of the cDNA or gDNA that made up the material.

V lost 4 bases and J 0 bases, leaving 12 bases between the germline ends. Germline CDR1 reads LGHNA; CDR2 reads YSLEER. This CDR3 has 15 amino acids. Produced via immunoSEQ multiplex PCR; TCRdb's table is partial and in-frame only. The repertoire holds over 300,000 clones, with 90% as singletons. The receptor was derived from a young man with active or convalescent COVID-19. Sequencing was done on a sample of peripheral blood. The chain carries TRBV4-3 and TRBJ1-1, with D possibly TRBD1 on 5 matching bases. The CDR3 loop reads CASSPTDSLNTEAFF. The CDR3 bases are TGCGCCAGCAGCCCCACCGACAGCCTGAACACTGAAGCTTTCTTT.